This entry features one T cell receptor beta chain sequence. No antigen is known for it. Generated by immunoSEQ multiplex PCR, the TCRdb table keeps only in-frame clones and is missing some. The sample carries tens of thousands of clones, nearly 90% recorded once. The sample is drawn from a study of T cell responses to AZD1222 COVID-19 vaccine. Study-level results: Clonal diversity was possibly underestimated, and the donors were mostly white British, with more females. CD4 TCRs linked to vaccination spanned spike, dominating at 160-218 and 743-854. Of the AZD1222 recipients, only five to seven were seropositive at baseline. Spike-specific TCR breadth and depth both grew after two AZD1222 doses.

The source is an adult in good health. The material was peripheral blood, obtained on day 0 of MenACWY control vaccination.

The DNA for the CDR3 is TGTGCCAGTAGTACGACAGGGGTGAACTATGGCTACACCTTC. Protein sequence: CASSTTGVNYGYTF. The V call is TRBV19, the J call TRBJ1-2, with 8 nucleotides matching TRBD1. There are 14 residues in the CDR3. The junction had 3 bases not matched to a gene; V was cut back by 4 bases and J by 2 bases. Germline V gene data show CDR1 as LNHDA and CDR2 as SQIVND (reference sequence).